This entry lists 11 T cell receptor beta chains sequenced from one sample in a study of CD8+CD57+ T cells in acquired aplastic anemia. The TCR beta profiling, which covered VDJ combination and CDR3 sequence, was carried out using genomic DNA as the template. MiXCR, applied by TCRdb to the reads, yields one record per CDR3 protein. The table has 100,000 to 130,000 distinct CDR3 sequences, around half seen once. Material: sorted CD4+, CD8+, or CD8+CD57+ T cells (not recorded which) from PBMCs. The receptors derive from a human donor in good health, serving as a control.

This chain joins TRBV7-2 and TRBJ1-6; D gene unclear. V gave up 5 bases and J gave up 6 bases, with 14 bases separating them. CDR1 is SGHTA and CDR2 is FQGNSA in the germline V gene. The CDR3 consists of 15 residues. CDR3 residues: CASSAAFGPNSPLHF. For the CDR3, the DNA is TGTGCCAGCAGCGCCGCGTTTGGTCCTAATTCACCCCTCCACTTT.

The CDR3 nucleotides read TGTGCCTCTACCGTGGGAATGAACACTGAAGCTTTCTTT. Its translation is CASTVGMNTEAFF. V is TRBV7-6 and J is TRBJ1-1, with D hard to call. CDR1 is SGHVS, CDR2 FNYEAQ, per germline. The CDR3 length is 13 residues. Trimming removed 11 bases at V and 0 bases at J, with 13 bases between.

This clonotype was recorded many times. The chain couples TRBV19 to TRBJ2-7; no reliable D call. V was trimmed by 5 bases and J by 5 bases, leaving 16 bases between them. The length of the CDR3 is 14 residues. Germline-derived CDR1 and CDR2 are LNHDA and SQIVND (reference sequence). This CDR3 is CASSLRANSDEQYF. The CDR3 DNA follows: TGTGCCAGTAGTCTCCGGGCCAATTCTGACGAGCAGTACTTC.

This clonotype was recorded at least ten times. The rearrangement links TRBV4-3 to TRBJ2-7; 8 nucleotides match TRBD2. This CDR3 has 15 residues. V lost 0 bases and J lost 10; bases outside the gene matches: 11. Germline V gene data show CDR1 as LGHNA and CDR2 as YSLEER. The CDR3 DNA is TGCGCCAGCAGCCAAGAATCTGGTCCAGCGGGGGAACAGTACTTC. It encodes CASSQESGPAGEQYF.

Many counts were recorded for this clonotype. The gene calls are TRBV5-6 and TRBJ1-1; 7 bases match TRBD1. J lost 9 bases, V lost 0 bases, and 5 bases had no gene match. CDR3 length: 13 amino acids. Germline CDR1 is SGHDT and CDR2 is YYEEEE. DNA for the CDR3: TGTGCCAGCAGCTTGGCAGGGGGGCGCAAAGCTTTCTTT. Translated, it gives CASSLAGGRKAFF. The complete variable domain, with remaining parts taken from reference TRBV5-6 and TRBJ1-1, reads DAGVTQSPTHLIKTRGQQVTLRCSPKSGHDTVSWYQQALGQGPQFIFQYYEEEERQRGNFPDRFSGHQFPNYSSELNVNALLLGDSALYLCASSLAGGRKAFFGQGTRLTVV.

The chain couples TRBV20-1 to TRBJ1-6, with D perhaps TRBD1 (5 bases). V was pared by 2 bases and J by 4 bases, with 6 bases between. Germline CDR1 is DFQATT and CDR2 is SNEGSKA (reference sequence). This CDR3 is built from 13 residues. In nucleotides, the CDR3 is TGCAGTGCTAGACGGGGGTATAATTCACCCCTCCACTTT. This sequence encodes CSARRGYNSPLHF.

In regard to this clonotype: It may be a read error: a sequence one base away is much more abundant. V gene TRBV30 combines with J gene TRBJ2-5; D possibly corresponds to TRBD2 (5 bases). This CDR3 comprises 13 residues. Per the germline V gene, CDR1 is GTSNPN and CDR2 is SVGIG (reference sequence). The germline V and J ends were trimmed by 5 bases and 4 bases, with 14 bases remaining between them. The CDR3: CAWGNQAGETQYF. The CDR3 nucleotides are TGTGCCTGGGGTAACCAGGCGGGAGAGACCCAGTACTTC.

The chain joins TRBV19 to TRBJ2-7; the match to TRBD1 covers 9 bases. This CDR3 has 14 residues. Trimming cost V 3 bases and J 0 bases; bases outside gene matches: 0. Germline CDR1 and CDR2: LNHDA and SQIVND (reference sequence). The CDR3 DNA follows: TGTGCCAGTAGTATGGGACAGGGCTCCTACGAGCAGTACTTC. Its translation: CASSMGQGSYEQYF.

The sample holds a few counts of this clonotype. The genes are TRBV25-1 and TRBJ2-7; 7 bases align to TRBD2. CDR1 is MGHDK and CDR2 is SYGVNS in the germline V gene. Trimming took 5 bases from V and 0 from J; bases not matched to a gene: 4. The CDR3 has 14 amino acids. In DNA form, the CDR3 reads TGTGCCAGCAGTTCCGGGGGGAGCTCCTACGAGCAGTACTTC. Residues: CASSSGGSSYEQYF.

V gene TRBV7-8 combines with J gene TRBJ2-1, with a tentative D call TRBD2 (6 bases). V dropped 1 base and J dropped 5 bases, with 12 bases sitting between them. Germline V lookup: CDR1 SGHVS, CDR2 FQNEAQ. The CDR3 consists of 15 residues. CDR3 protein: CASSLGGSGNNEQFF. Written as DNA, the CDR3 is TGTGCCAGCAGCTTAGGAGGTAGCGGCAACAATGAGCAGTTCTTC.

A few counts support this clonotype. This could be a read error, since a much larger clone is one nucleotide away. The chain uses TRBV11-3 and TRBJ2-7, with TRBD1 as a possible D gene (5 bases). The CDR3 runs 14 residues. In germline, CDR1 is SGHNT, CDR2 YENEEA. The DNA of the CDR3 is TGTGCCAACAGCTACCGAGACAGCGACTACGAGCAGTACTTC. It codes for CANSYRDSDYEQYF. The full variable domain, in which reference TRBV11-3 and TRBJ2-7 provide the parts outside the CDR3, is EAGVVQSPRYKIIEKKQPVAFWCNPISGHNTLYWYLQNLGQGPELLIRYENEEAVDDSQLPKDRFSAERLKGVDSTLKIQPAELGDSAVYLCANSYRDSDYEQYFGPGTRLTVT.